These 28 T cell receptor beta chains were all obtained from the same sample, sequenced in a study of control samples from healthy donors and cancer patients (dated by TCRdb to 2018 to 2020). Libraries came from the immunoSEQ multiplex PCR assay. TCRdb carries this immuneACCESS record with in-frame sequences only. Its versions omit some clonotypes, under half of them owing to an unresolved V gene in the studies checked, with the rest unexplained. The sample yields over 80,000 clones; 82% were counted once. About 2% of the sample is taken by the ten largest. Material: blood. These receptors all stem from a man aged 55 to 69 in good health.

This clone showed up just once. The V call is TRBV12-3 or TRBV12-4, the J call TRBJ2-1; no reliable D call. V lost 6 bases and J 10 bases, leaving 10 bases between the germline ends. The CDR3 loop spans 11 amino acids. As DNA, the CDR3 is TGTGCCAGCAGCCAACAACCCGAGCAGTTCTTC. Its translation: CASSQQPEQFF.

The chain carries TRBV18 and TRBJ1-5; 10 bases line up with TRBD1. CDR1 is KGHSH and CDR2 is LQKENI in the germline V gene. The CDR3 has 16 amino acids. With 3 bases clipped from V and 2 bases from J, the junction kept 4 bases outside the gene matches. The CDR3 DNA sequence: TGTGCCAGCTCACCTGCCGGGACAGGGGGCAATCAGCCCCAGCATTTT. Its protein is CASSPAGTGGNQPQHF.

V is TRBV6-5 and J is TRBJ2-1, with 10 bases matching TRBD1. The CDR3 spans 16 residues. V gave up 2 bases and J gave up 5 bases; unmatched junction bases: 6. The germline V gene has CDR1 MNHEY and CDR2 SVGAGI. CDR3 sequence: CASSYLAGTGDNEQFF. The CDR3 nucleotides read TGTGCCAGCAGTTACCTCGCCGGGACAGGGGACAATGAGCAGTTCTTC.

The CDR3 DNA reads TGTGCCAGCAGCTTAGTCCCGGGACAGGGAGGCGAAAAACTGTTTTTT. As protein: CASSLVPGQGGEKLFF. V is TRBV7-9 and J is TRBJ1-4, with TRBD1 matching 9 bases. The CDR3 length is 16 residues. With 1 base clipped from V and 8 bases from J, the junction kept 8 bases outside the gene matches. Germline V gives CDR1 SEHNR, CDR2 FQNEAQ (reference sequence).

The CDR3 spells CATAIGQANNEQFF. In DNA, the CDR3 is TGTGCCACCGCCATCGGACAGGCTAACAATGAGCAGTTCTTC. This rearrangement joins TRBV28 to TRBJ2-1; 7 bases fit TRBD1. Trimming at V came to 10 bases and at J to 5 bases, leaving 11 bases not matched to a gene. Germline lookup yields CDR1 MDHEN and CDR2 SYDVKM. This CDR3 is built from 14 residues.

This chain links TRBV10-3 with TRBJ2-3; D possibly uses TRBD1 or TRBD2 (5 bases each). CDR3 length: 14 amino acids. Germline-derived CDR1 and CDR2 are ENHRY and SYGVKD. V shed 3 bases and J shed 4 bases, with 11 bases lying between them. This CDR3 is CAISEGEMADTQYF. The CDR3, as DNA: TGTGCCATCAGTGAAGGGGAGATGGCAGATACGCAGTATTTT.

This CDR3 is CATLLGGNTEAFF. The CDR3 DNA is TGTGCCACCCTGTTGGGGGGGAACACTGAAGCTTTCTTT. The genes are TRBV5-6 and TRBJ1-1; the D gene is possibly TRBD1 (5 bases). Germline-derived CDR1 and CDR2 are SGHDT and YYEEEE. The CDR3 length is 13 residues. Deletions cut 9 bases from V and 1 base from J, with 13 bases between.

The V and J genes are TRBV15 and TRBJ2-2, with a tentative D call TRBD1 (6 bases). Trimming removed 0 bases from V and 3 bases from J, with 11 bases in between. The germline V gene encodes CDR1 LNHNV and CDR2 YYDKDF (reference sequence). This CDR3 is built from 16 residues. CDR3 residues: CATSRDPTGYTGELFF. The CDR3 DNA sequence: TGTGCCACCAGCAGAGATCCTACAGGGTACACCGGGGAGCTGTTTTTT.

This chain links TRBV2 with TRBJ1-3; D unresolved. This CDR3 spans 14 amino acids. Germline lookup yields CDR1 SNHLY and CDR2 FYNNEI. The ends were cut back, 4 bases at V and 4 bases at J, with 11 bases in the middle. The CDR3 protein is CASSGGEAGNTIYF. For the CDR3, the DNA is TGTGCCAGCAGTGGGGGAGAGGCCGGAAACACCATATATTTT.

This clone has a handful of counts. The chain is built from TRBV6-5 and TRBJ1-3, with D hard to call. Germline loops: CDR1 MNHEY, CDR2 SVGAGI. V lost 4 bases and J 1 base, leaving 11 bases between the germline ends. This CDR3 comprises 15 residues. CDR3 DNA: TGTGCCAGCAGTTTATCGTCTCTTTCTGGAAACACCATATATTTT. Amino acid sequence: CASSLSSLSGNTIYF.

V and J are TRBV28 and TRBJ2-5; tentatively, D is TRBD1 (5 bases). Per the germline V gene, CDR1 is MDHEN and CDR2 is SYDVKM. Trimming shortened V by 4 bases and J by 1 base, and 13 bases separated the two germline ends. CDR3 length: 15 amino acids. CDR3: CASSWGPSGQETQYF. The CDR3 DNA is TGTGCCAGCAGTTGGGGCCCCTCGGGCCAAGAGACCCAGTACTTC.

With respect to this clone: Other DNA sequences in the same sample also yield this CDR3. In DNA, the CDR3 is TGTGCCAGCAGCGAGAGGGGAGCAGGGTACGAAGAGACCCAGTACTTC. Translated, it gives CASSERGAGYEETQYF. The V call is TRBV9, the J call TRBJ2-5, with D perhaps given as TRBD1 or TRBD2 (5 bases each). The CDR3 runs 16 residues. Germline V gives CDR1 SGDLS, CDR2 YYNGEE. Trimming left V 3 bases short and J 3 bases short, with 18 bases between.

V and J are TRBV7-9 and TRBJ2-3; 12 bases agree with TRBD2. Trimming cost V 5 bases and J 6 bases; bases outside gene matches: 12. The CDR3 consists of 17 residues. Germline V gene sequence: CDR1 SEHNR, CDR2 FQNEAQ (reference sequence). CDR3 protein: CASSLPLAGGYLDTQYF. CDR3 DNA: TGTGCCAGCAGCCTCCCCCTAGCGGGAGGGTATTTGGATACGCAGTATTTT.

This sequence joins TRBV25-1 and TRBJ1-3, with 9 bases matching TRBD1. Germline V lookup: CDR1 MGHDK, CDR2 SYGVNS. The CDR3 is made up of 16 amino acids. Trimming at V came to 1 base and at J to 7 bases, leaving 8 bases not matched to a gene. The CDR3 protein is CASSELVGTGQNTIYF. CDR3 coding DNA: TGTGCCAGCAGTGAATTGGTGGGGACAGGGCAGAACACCATATATTTT.

This clone was recorded only once. CDR3 nucleotide sequence: TGTGCCAGTAGTATTCGGCAGTACTTC. It yields the protein CASSIRQYF. The chain recombines TRBV19 with TRBJ2-7; no clear D. CDR3 length: 9 amino acids. V lost 3 bases to trimming and J lost 9 bases, with 3 bases between them. Germline V lookup: CDR1 LNHDA, CDR2 SQIVND (reference sequence).

This clone has a single count. As DNA, the CDR3 is TGCGCCAGCAGCTTGAGTGGCAGGGGGGGATACGAGCAGTACTTC. Protein sequence: CASSLSGRGGYEQYF. This chain joins TRBV5-1 and TRBJ2-7, with D possibly called TRBD1 or TRBD2 (7 bases each). The CDR3 covers 15 residues. Germline CDR1 SGHRS, CDR2 YFSETQ. V was shortened by 1 base and J by 4 bases, with 15 bases between the two germline ends.

This chain connects TRBV20-1 to TRBJ2-5; 10 nucleotides agree with TRBD2. V trimming: 3 bases; J trimming: 5 bases; junction bases outside the gene matches: 3. CDR1 and CDR2 (germline): DFQATT, SNEGSKA (reference sequence). CDR3 length: 13 amino acids. The CDR3 protein is CSASSGGRETQYF. The CDR3 DNA reads as TGCAGTGCTAGTAGCGGGGGGAGGGAGACCCAGTACTTC.

This clone is a singleton in its sample. The chain has TRBV3-1 (or the pseudogene TRBV3-2) and TRBJ2-5; D is uncertain. Germline values: CDR1 LGHDT, CDR2 YNNKEL (reference sequence). V shed 3 bases and J shed 5 bases, with 7 bases lying between them. This CDR3 is 12 amino acids long. CDR3 protein: CASSHRRETQYF. Here the CDR3 DNA reads TGTGCCAGCAGCCATCGTAGGGAGACCCAGTACTTC.

V and J are TRBV9 and TRBJ2-7; TRBD2 agrees at 12 bases. The CDR3 is 15 amino acids. The V and J ends lost 4 bases and 7 bases, in that order; junction bases with no gene match: 9. Germline V CDR1 and CDR2: SGDLS, YYNGEE. CDR3 coding DNA: TGTGCCAGCAGCCCCCGGACTAGCGGGGCTGGGGAGCAGTACTTC. Residues: CASSPRTSGAGEQYF.

The V gene is TRBV27, the J gene TRBJ2-7; 8 bases are shared with TRBD2. Trimming at V came to 0 bases and at J to 6 bases, leaving 7 bases not matched to a gene. Per germline, CDR1 MNHEY and CDR2 SMNVEV (reference sequence). The CDR3 runs 15 residues. As DNA, the CDR3 is TGTGCCAGCAGTTTATCGGATGGACTAGCTGTCGAGCAGTACTTC. This translates into CASSLSDGLAVEQYF.

The rearrangement uses TRBV9 and TRBJ1-6; D unresolved. The CDR3 is made up of 14 amino acids. Trimming pared 0 bases from V and 8 bases from J, leaving 9 bases between. CDR1 SGDLS and CDR2 YYNGEE come from the germline V gene. CDR3 in amino acids: CASSVDTQDSPLHF. CDR3 DNA: TGTGCCAGCAGCGTAGACACTCAGGATTCACCCCTCCACTTT. The full variable domain, rest sourced from reference TRBV9 and TRBJ1-6, is DSGVTQTPKHLITATGQRVTLRCSPRSGDLSVYWYQQSLDQGLQFLIQYYNGEERAKGNILERFSAQQFPDLHSELNLSSLELGDSALYFCASSVDTQDSPLHFGNGTRLTVT.

V is TRBV6-4 and J is TRBJ1-5; a possible D gene is TRBD1 (6 bases). The CDR3 runs to 16 residues. CDR1 is MRHNA and CDR2 is SNTAGT in the germline V gene. Trimming stripped 9 bases from V and 4 bases from J, with 22 bases between. CDR3 region: CARRPSGQRGNQPQHF. DNA of the CDR3: TGTGCCAGACGACCCTCGGGACAAAGAGGGAATCAGCCCCAGCATTTT.

This chain's CDR3 is CASSLGLVYEQYF. In nucleotides, the CDR3 is TGTGCCAGCAGTCTCGGACTAGTCTACGAGCAGTACTTC. V is TRBV28 and J is TRBJ2-7, with 7 bases fitting TRBD2. This CDR3 spans 13 amino acids. The trim removed 5 bases at V and 3 bases at J, leaving 4 bases unmatched. Germline V lookup: CDR1 MDHEN, CDR2 SYDVKM. Complete variable domain (other parts from reference TRBV28 and TRBJ2-7): DVKVTQSSRYLVKRTGEKVFLECVQDMDHENMFWYRQDPGLGLRLIYFSYDVKMKEKGDIPEGYSVSREKKERFSLILESASTNQTSMYLCASSLGLVYEQYFGPGTRLTVT.

The DNA for the CDR3 is TGTGCCAGCAGCTCCCCCAGAGAGCAGTTCTTC. This translates into CASSSPREQFF. The V gene is TRBV7-9, the J gene TRBJ2-1; D gene unclear. The CDR3 sequence is 11 residues long. Germline CDR1 SEHNR, CDR2 FQNEAQ (reference sequence). The V end was cut by 4 bases, the J end by 10 bases, with 8 bases between.

This chain links TRBV5-1 with TRBJ1-1, with TRBD1 matching over 10 bases. This CDR3 comprises 16 residues. V shed 4 bases and J 6 bases; nucleotides not matched to a gene: 12. CDR1 SGHRS and CDR2 YFSETQ come from the germline V gene. This CDR3 reads CASSPPGQGSGAEAFF. The DNA for the CDR3 is TGCGCCAGCAGCCCACCGGGACAGGGGTCGGGAGCTGAAGCTTTCTTT.

The CDR3 DNA is TGTGCCAGCAGCCAAGTAATCACAGGGGGAAGCTACGAGCAGTACTTC. It translates to CASSQVITGGSYEQYF. This chain connects TRBV4-2 to TRBJ2-7; 8 bases line up with TRBD1. Germline V CDR1 and CDR2: LGHNA, YNFKEQ. CDR3 size: 16 residues. V was pared by 1 base and J by 3 bases, with 8 bases of the junction left unmatched.

This clone was picked up one time. V is TRBV6-5 and J is TRBJ1-1; D unresolved. The CDR3 consists of 14 residues. Germline values: CDR1 MNHEY, CDR2 SVGAGI. V lost 6 bases and J 5 bases, leaving 16 bases between the germline ends. As DNA, the CDR3 is TGTGCCAGCAGCGCTAAATGGGGAGGAACTGAAGCTTTCTTT. Encoded protein: CASSAKWGGTEAFF.

The chain joins TRBV30 to TRBJ1-4; 8 bases are shared with TRBD1. Germline CDR1 GTSNPN, CDR2 SVGIG (reference sequence). CDR3 length: 17 amino acids. V dropped 2 bases and J dropped 5; count of bases not matched to a gene: 13. CDR3: CAWSRGHRGNRNEKLFF. CDR3 in DNA: TGTGCCTGGAGTCGGGGGCACAGGGGGAACAGGAATGAAAAACTGTTTTTT.